The TCR beta chain under discussion was sequenced for a study of T-cell memory formation after mild COVID-19. TCRdb re-called the 5' RACE reads with MiXCR, one entry per CDR3 protein. The sample yields 550,000 to 650,000 distinct CDR3 sequences, roughly 17% seen once. V gave up 0 bases and J gave up 8 bases; unmatched junction bases: 6. Germline lookup yields CDR1 SGDLS and CDR2 YYNGEE. This CDR3 comprises 14 residues. The clonotype was recovered from an adult woman who had mild COVID-19 (a few samples of this study predate the infection). Cell type and time point are not known. This chain joins TRBV9 and TRBJ1-2; 8 nucleotides align to TRBD1. Sequencing used PBMCs or a T cell subset sorted from them (not recorded which). The CDR3 sequence is CASSVVSGGAGYTF. Written as DNA, the CDR3 is TGTGCCAGCAGCGTAGTTTCAGGGGGCGCGGGCTACACCTTC.